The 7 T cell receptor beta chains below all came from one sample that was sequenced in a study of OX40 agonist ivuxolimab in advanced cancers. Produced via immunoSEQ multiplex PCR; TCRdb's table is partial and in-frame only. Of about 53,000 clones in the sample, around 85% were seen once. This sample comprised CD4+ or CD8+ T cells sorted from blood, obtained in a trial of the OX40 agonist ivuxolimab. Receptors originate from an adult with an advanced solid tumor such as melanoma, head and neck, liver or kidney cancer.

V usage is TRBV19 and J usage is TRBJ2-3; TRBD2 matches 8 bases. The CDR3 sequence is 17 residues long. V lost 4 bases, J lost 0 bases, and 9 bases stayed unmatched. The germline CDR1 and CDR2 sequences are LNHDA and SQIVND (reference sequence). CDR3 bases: TGTGCCAGTAGTACAAGAAGCGGGGGTTCTAGCACAGATACGCAGTATTTT. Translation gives CASSTRSGGSSTDTQYF. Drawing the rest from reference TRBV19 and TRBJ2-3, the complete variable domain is DGGITQSPKYLFRKEGQNVTLSCEQNLNHDAMYWYRQDPGQGLRLIYYSQIVNDFQKGDIAEGYSVSREKKESFPLTVTSAQKNPTAFYLCASSTRSGGSSTDTQYFGPGTRLTVL.

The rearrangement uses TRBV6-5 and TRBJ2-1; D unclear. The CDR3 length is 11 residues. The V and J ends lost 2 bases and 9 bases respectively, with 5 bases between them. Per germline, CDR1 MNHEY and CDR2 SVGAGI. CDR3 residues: CASSYASEQFF. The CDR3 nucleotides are TGTGCCAGCAGTTACGCTAGTGAGCAGTTCTTC.

The CDR3 loop is CAISYREREKLFF. The CDR3 DNA follows: TGTGCCATCAGTTACAGGGAACGGGAAAAACTGTTTTTT. This sequence joins TRBV10-3 and TRBJ1-4; D possibly corresponds to TRBD1 (6 bases). The CDR3 is made up of 13 amino acids. CDR1 ENHRY and CDR2 SYGVKD come from the germline V gene. The V gene lost 5 bases and the J gene lost 8 bases, with 12 bases spanning the gap.

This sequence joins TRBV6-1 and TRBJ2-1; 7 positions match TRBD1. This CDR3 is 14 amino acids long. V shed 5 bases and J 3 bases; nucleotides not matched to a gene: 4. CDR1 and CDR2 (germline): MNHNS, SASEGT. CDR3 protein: CASSSGTVYNEQFF. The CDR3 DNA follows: TGTGCCAGCAGTTCGGGGACAGTCTACAATGAGCAGTTCTTC.

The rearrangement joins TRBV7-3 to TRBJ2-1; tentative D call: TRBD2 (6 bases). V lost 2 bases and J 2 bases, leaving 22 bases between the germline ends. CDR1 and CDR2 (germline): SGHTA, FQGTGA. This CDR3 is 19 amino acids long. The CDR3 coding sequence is TGTGCCAGCAGCTTACGGCTCATTAGCGGCGAAGATACCTACAATGAGCAGTTCTTC. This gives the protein CASSLRLISGEDTYNEQFF. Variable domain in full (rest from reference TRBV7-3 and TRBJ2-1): GAGVSQTPSNKVTEKGKYVELRCDPISGHTALYWYRQSLGQGPEFLIYFQGTGAADDSGLPNDRFFAVRPEGSVSTLKIQRTERGDSAVYLCASSLRLISGEDTYNEQFFGPGTRLTVL.

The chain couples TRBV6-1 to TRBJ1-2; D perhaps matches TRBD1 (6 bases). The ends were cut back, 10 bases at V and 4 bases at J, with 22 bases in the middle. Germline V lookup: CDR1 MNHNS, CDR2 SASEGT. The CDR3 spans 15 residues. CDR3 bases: TGTGCCACCCAGGTGGGAACAGGGACTAGCTATGGCTACACCTTC. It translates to CATQVGTGTSYGYTF.

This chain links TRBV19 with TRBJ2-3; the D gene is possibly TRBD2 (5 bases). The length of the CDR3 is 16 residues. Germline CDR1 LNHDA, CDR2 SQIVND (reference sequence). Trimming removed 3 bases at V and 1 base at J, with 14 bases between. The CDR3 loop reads CASSIRWSGGTDTQYF. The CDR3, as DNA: TGTGCCAGTAGTATCCGATGGAGCGGAGGCACAGATACGCAGTATTTT. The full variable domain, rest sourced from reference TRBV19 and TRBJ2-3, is DGGITQSPKYLFRKEGQNVTLSCEQNLNHDAMYWYRQDPGQGLRLIYYSQIVNDFQKGDIAEGYSVSREKKESFPLTVTSAQKNPTAFYLCASSIRWSGGTDTQYFGPGTRLTVL.